Below, 27 T cell receptor beta chains from the same sample are listed, as sequenced in a study of cytomegalovirus exposure and HLA in healthy donors. Use of 60 Vbeta and 13 Jbeta primers characterized the PCR. This table comes from immunoSEQ multiplex PCR, and its TCRdb copy is limited to in-frame clones, with some not included. The sample totals about 92,000 clones. Sequenced input: PBMCs. These receptors originate from a man between 50 and 59 years old in good health and CMV-seropositive.

The CDR3, as DNA: TGCGCCAGCAGCCAGGGGACAGGGGTATACTATGGCTACACCTTC. Encoded protein: CASSQGTGVYYGYTF. The chain recombines TRBV4-3 with TRBJ1-2; 10 nucleotides match TRBD1. With 3 bases clipped from V and 3 bases from J, the junction kept 4 bases outside the gene matches. The CDR3 totals 15 residues. Germline CDR1 LGHNA, CDR2 YSLEER.

This sequence joins TRBV2 and TRBJ1-5; 7 nucleotides line up with TRBD1. V dropped 1 base and J dropped 5; count of bases not matched to a gene: 5. This CDR3 contains 15 residues. Germline V gene data show CDR1 as SNHLY and CDR2 as FYNNEI. For the CDR3, the DNA is TGTGCCAGCAGTGAAGGACAGGGAACGCATCAGCCCCAGCATTTT. This translates into CASSEGQGTHQPQHF.

This chain links TRBV10-3 with TRBJ2-1; 10 bases line up with TRBD2. CDR3 size: 17 residues. With 7 bases clipped from V and 5 bases from J, the junction kept 14 bases outside the gene matches. Germline V gene sequence: CDR1 ENHRY, CDR2 SYGVKD. This CDR3 is CAIKAGWGLAGDNEQFF. The CDR3 nucleotides are TGTGCCATCAAGGCCGGCTGGGGGCTAGCGGGAGACAATGAGCAGTTCTTC.

The gene calls are TRBV28 and TRBJ1-1; 7 bases line up with TRBD1. Unmatched junction bases numbered 21, after V lost 5 bases and J lost 0 bases. This CDR3 contains 20 residues. The V gene's germline CDR1 is MDHEN and CDR2 SYDVKM. This chain's CDR3 is CASSGQYRDRQGNMNTEAFF. CDR3 DNA: TGTGCCAGCAGTGGGCAATACCGGGACAGACAGGGCAACATGAACACTGAAGCTTTCTTT.

V gene TRBV18 combines with J gene TRBJ1-4, with D tentatively TRBD1 (5 bases). V was shortened by 4 bases and J by 3 bases, with 6 bases between the two germline ends. The length of the CDR3 is 13 residues. Germline V gene sequence: CDR1 KGHSH, CDR2 LQKENI. CDR3 amino acids: CASSLRANEKLFF. In DNA form, the CDR3 reads TGTGCCAGCTCACTCAGGGCTAATGAAAAACTGTTTTTT.

V is TRBV6-5 and J is TRBJ2-1; 10 bases map to TRBD1. The CDR3 has 14 residues. Germline CDR1 MNHEY, CDR2 SVGAGI. The V segment lost 5 bases and the J segment 7 bases; nucleotides outside the gene matches: 5. This chain's CDR3 is CASSMTGQGNEQFF. Written as DNA, the CDR3 is TGTGCCAGCAGTATGACGGGACAGGGGAATGAGCAGTTCTTC.

V and J are TRBV19 and TRBJ2-6; 7 bases align to TRBD1. Germline CDR1 is LNHDA and CDR2 is SQIVND (reference sequence). The CDR3 loop spans 16 amino acids. Trimming removed 6 bases from V and 2 bases from J; junction bases left unmatched: 7. The CDR3 reads CASRTGKDTGANVLTF. The DNA for the CDR3 is TGTGCCAGTAGGACAGGGAAAGACACTGGGGCCAACGTCCTGACTTTC.

The CDR3 region is CASSNRGSQPQHF. The CDR3 bases are TGTGCCAGCAGCAACAGGGGCAGTCAGCCCCAGCATTTT. This chain connects TRBV7-2 to TRBJ1-5, with TRBD1 identical over 7 bases. Germline values: CDR1 SGHTA, CDR2 FQGNSA. This CDR3 is built from 13 residues. Germline trimming cut 5 bases from V and 6 bases from J; bases unmatched to any gene: 4.

V usage is TRBV7-8 and J usage is TRBJ2-7; 10 bases fit TRBD2. The trim removed 5 bases at V and 5 bases at J, leaving 12 bases unmatched. Germline V lookup: CDR1 SGHVS, CDR2 FQNEAQ. CDR3 length: 16 residues. Here the CDR3 DNA reads TGTGCCAGCAGCCCCAACCGGGAAGCGGGAGGGCACGAGCAGTACGTC. Protein: CASSPNREAGGHEQYV.

Worth noting for this clone: The germline gene is not matched at one end of the junction; a read error may be the cause. The J gene is TRBJ1-6, the V gene TRBV30; a possible D gene is TRBD1 (5 bases). The germline V gene encodes CDR1 GTSNPN and CDR2 SVGIG (reference sequence). The CDR3 sequence is 13 residues long. The DNA for the CDR3 is TGTGCCTGGAGTGAGGGGTATAATTCCCCCCTCCACTTT. Amino acid sequence: CAWSEGYNSPLHF.

The chain is built from TRBV20-1 and TRBJ2-1, with D perhaps TRBD2 (5 bases). Between the trimmed V and J ends, which lost 3 bases and 9 bases, there was a span of 9 bases. Germline V gene lookup returns CDR1 DFQATT and CDR2 SNEGSKA (reference sequence). CDR3 length equals 11 residues. The CDR3 loop reads CSASEEGEQFF. CDR3 nucleotide sequence: TGCAGTGCTAGTGAAGAGGGTGAGCAGTTCTTC.

The chain couples TRBV6-1 to TRBJ2-5; D is ambiguous. The CDR3 sequence is 14 residues long. The germline gives CDR1 MNHNS, CDR2 SASEGT. The ends were cut back, 3 bases at V and 1 base at J, with 9 bases in the middle. Here the CDR3 DNA reads TGTGCCAGCAGTGATGGGCAGATCCAAGAGACCCAGTACTTC. Its translation: CASSDGQIQETQYF.

V and J are TRBV6-1 and TRBJ1-2; D is unclear. The germline V gene encodes CDR1 MNHNS and CDR2 SASEGT. This CDR3 is built from 13 residues. Trimming stripped 6 bases from V and 0 bases from J, with 8 bases between. This CDR3 is CASSERSNYGYTF. The DNA of the CDR3 is TGTGCCAGCAGCGAGAGATCTAACTATGGCTACACCTTC.

V and J are TRBV6-6 and TRBJ1-1, with unresolved D. The CDR3 sequence is 13 residues long. CDR1 MNHNY and CDR2 SVGAGI come from the germline V gene (reference sequence). The ends were cut back, 4 bases at V and 5 bases at J, with 11 bases in the middle. The chain's CDR3 is CASSSGIRTEAFF. The CDR3 bases are TGTGCCAGCAGTTCAGGTATTCGAACTGAAGCTTTCTTT.

This sequence joins TRBV7-2 and TRBJ2-3, with D tentatively TRBD2 (6 bases). V lost 4 bases and J 3 bases, leaving 8 bases between the germline ends. Germline lookup yields CDR1 SGHTA and CDR2 FQGNSA. This CDR3 has 13 residues. CDR3 DNA: TGTGCCAGCAGCTATGGACTAACAGATACGCAGTATTTT. This encodes CASSYGLTDTQYF. The variable domain in full, with the rest retrieved from reference TRBV7-2 and TRBJ2-3, is GAGVSQSPSNKVTEKGKDVELRCDPISGHTALYWYRQSLGQGLEFLIYFQGNSAPDKSGLPSDRFSAERTGGSVSTLTIQRTQQEDSAVYLCASSYGLTDTQYFGPGTRLTVL.

This sequence joins TRBV5-8 and TRBJ2-1; 12 positions match TRBD2. The CDR3 is made up of 17 amino acids. Germline loops: CDR1 SGHTS, CDR2 YDEGEE. V shed 0 bases, J shed 0 bases, and the junction held 1 base outside the gene matches. CDR3: CASSLATSGSSYNEQFF. CDR3 DNA sequence: TGTGCCAGCAGCTTGGCGACTAGCGGGAGCTCCTACAATGAGCAGTTCTTC. Based on the CDR3 plus reference TRBV5-8 and TRBJ2-1, the full variable domain is EAGVTQSPTHLIKTRGQQATLRCSPISGHTSVYWYQQALGLGLQFLLWYDEGEERNRGNFPPRFSGRQFPNYSSELNVNALELEDSALYLCASSLATSGSSYNEQFFGPGTRLTVL.

This chain links TRBV11-3 with TRBJ2-5, with 11 bases that match TRBD1. The germline V gene encodes CDR1 SGHNT and CDR2 YENEEA. J was trimmed by 2 bases and V by 9 bases; bases with no gene match: 14. CDR3 length: 17 amino acids. The CDR3 loop reads CASNRDRGLVGQETQYF. The CDR3, as DNA: TGTGCCAGTAACCGGGACAGGGGGTTGGTTGGGCAAGAGACCCAGTACTTC.

The V and J genes are TRBV5-1 and TRBJ1-2; TRBD1 might be the D (6 bases). This CDR3 has 12 amino acids. The V end lost 7 bases, the J end lost 8 bases, and 15 bases lay between the germline ends. Per the germline V gene, CDR1 is SGHRS and CDR2 is YFSETQ. The CDR3 bases are TGCGCCAGCTCCGGGGGGCTCGGAGGCTACACCTTC. Its translation is CASSGGLGGYTF.

This chain connects TRBV19 to TRBJ1-4, with a weak D call TRBD1 (5 bases). The CDR3 length is 14 residues. Germline CDR1 and CDR2: LNHDA and SQIVND (reference sequence). V was cut by 5 bases and J by 7 bases, with 14 bases left in between. This CDR3 reads CASSLWQGGEKLFF. The CDR3 nucleotides are TGTGCCAGTAGTCTTTGGCAGGGCGGTGAAAAACTGTTTTTT.

The rearrangement links TRBV19 to TRBJ1-1; D gene ambiguous. Germline CDR1 LNHDA, CDR2 SQIVND (reference sequence). The CDR3 has 15 amino acids. Deletions cut 3 bases from V and 2 bases from J, with 13 bases between. CDR3 in amino acids: CASSISGGFNTEAFF. As DNA, the CDR3 is TGTGCCAGTAGTATCTCCGGCGGGTTCAACACTGAAGCTTTCTTT.

This chain uses TRBV9 with TRBJ2-2; 7 positions match TRBD2. This CDR3 region has 16 residues. The V segment lost 0 bases and the J segment 1 base; nucleotides outside the gene matches: 3. CDR1 SGDLS and CDR2 YYNGEE come from the germline V gene. The CDR3 DNA follows: TGTGCCAGCAGCGTAGCCAGCGGGGTGAACACCGGGGAGCTGTTTTTT. Residues: CASSVASGVNTGELFF.

CDR3: CASSLGLRDQPQHF. CDR3 in DNA: TGTGCCAGCAGTTTAGGACTTAGGGATCAGCCCCAGCATTTT. The chain links TRBV28 to TRBJ1-5; D gene unclear. V dropped 2 bases and J dropped 5 bases, with 10 bases sitting between them. The germline V gene has CDR1 MDHEN and CDR2 SYDVKM. This CDR3 region has 14 residues.

The chain has TRBV7-8 and TRBJ1-5, with D perhaps matching TRBD1 (6 bases). The germline V gene encodes CDR1 SGHVS and CDR2 FQNEAQ. The CDR3 runs to 15 residues. V was cut by 1 base and J by 6 bases, with 13 bases left in between. The CDR3 bases are TGTGCCAGCAGCTTAGAGAGCAGGGGCGCTCAGCCCCAGCATTTT. It is translated as CASSLESRGAQPQHF.

The chain has TRBV19 and TRBJ1-2, with D maybe TRBD1 (6 bases). The ends were cut back, 3 bases at V and 0 bases at J, with 14 bases in the middle. This CDR3 spans 16 amino acids. The germline V gene has CDR1 LNHDA and CDR2 SQIVND (reference sequence). In nucleotides, the CDR3 is TGTGCCAGTAGTATCGTACAGGGACTAGCTAACTATGGCTACACCTTC. It translates to CASSIVQGLANYGYTF.

The rearrangement joins TRBV10-2 to TRBJ2-1; 8 nucleotides line up with TRBD2. The CDR3 length is 17 residues. V lost 6 bases and J lost 3; bases outside the gene matches: 13. Germline V lookup: CDR1 WSHSY, CDR2 SAAADI. CDR3 loop: CASRVSGSGRIYNEQFF. CDR3 sequence (DNA): TGCGCCAGCAGGGTAAGCGGGAGTGGTAGGATCTACAATGAGCAGTTCTTC.

The CDR3 sequence: CASSLGLWEDGYTF. The CDR3 nucleotides are TGTGCCAGCAGCTTGGGACTTTGGGAGGATGGCTACACCTTC. The chain has TRBV5-5 and TRBJ1-2; D call uncertain. There are 14 residues in the CDR3. Germline V gene data show CDR1 as SGHKS and CDR2 as YYEKEE (reference sequence). Trimming shortened V by 0 bases and J by 6 bases, and 12 bases separated the two germline ends. The full variable domain, completed using reference TRBV5-5 and TRBJ1-2, is DAGVTQSPTHLIKTRGQQVTLRCSPISGHKSVSWYQQVLGQGPQFIFQYYEKEERGRGNFPDRFSARQFPNYSSELNVNALLLGDSALYLCASSLGLWEDGYTFGSGTRLTVV.

The chain links TRBV4-2 to TRBJ1-1; TRBD1 matches at 9 bases. The germline CDR1 and CDR2 sequences are LGHNA and YNFKEQ. The CDR3 is 18 residues long. The ends lost 4 bases at V and 1 base at J; junction bases unmatched: 13. DNA for the CDR3: TGTGCCAGCAGCCCGTTCTCCGGGACAGGGCTTTCGAACACTGAAGCTTTCTTT. It codes for CASSPFSGTGLSNTEAFF.